These 5 T cell receptor beta chains were all obtained from the same sample, sequenced in a study of T cell repertoires in ileal Crohn's disease. Specified time point: neoterminal ileum biopsy at postoperative endoscopy, about 6 months after surgery. Method: immunoSEQ multiplex PCR; TCRdb's copy keeps in-frame clones and lacks some. The table has roughly 20,000 clones, around 70% seen once. Source material: ileal tissue. Receptor source: an adult with Crohn's disease.

The chain recombines TRBV30 with TRBJ2-7, with 12 bases fitting TRBD2. This CDR3 has 16 residues. CDR1 is GTSNPN and CDR2 is SVGIG in the germline V gene (reference sequence). V shed 3 bases, J shed 2 bases, and the junction held 8 bases outside the gene matches. CDR3 loop: CAWRRTSGRTPYEQYF. The CDR3 coding sequence is TGTGCCTGGAGAAGAACTAGCGGGAGGACCCCCTACGAGCAGTACTTC.

The J gene is TRBJ1-2, the V gene TRBV5-6; 7 bases are shared with TRBD1. The ends lost 7 bases at V and 7 bases at J; junction bases unmatched: 13. The length of the CDR3 is 14 residues. CDR1 and CDR2 from the germline V gene are SGHDT and YYEEEE. Written as DNA, the CDR3 is TGTGCCAGCCGCACTGAGGGGGCGCGTAGTGGCTACACCTTC. It translates to CASRTEGARSGYTF.

The chain carries TRBV9 and TRBJ1-6; TRBD1 agrees at 10 bases. The ends lost 0 bases at V and 10 bases at J; junction bases unmatched: 4. The length of the CDR3 is 15 residues. CDR1 is SGDLS, CDR2 YYNGEE, per germline. This CDR3 is CASSVGGTGASPLHF. CDR3 in DNA: TGTGCCAGCAGCGTAGGGGGGACAGGGGCATCACCCCTCCACTTT.

Only one count was recorded for this clone. The chain employs TRBV29-1 and TRBJ2-5; D perhaps matches TRBD1 (5 bases). Germline CDR1 SQVTM, CDR2 ANQGSEA. The V and J ends lost 7 bases and 1 base respectively, with 10 bases between them. There are 12 residues in the CDR3. CDR3 amino acids: CSGGLPQETQYF. The CDR3 DNA is TGCAGCGGGGGCCTCCCCCAAGAGACCCAGTACTTC.

The chain uses TRBV11-3 and TRBJ2-3; a weak D match, TRBD2 (7 bases). Deletions cut 0 bases from V and 4 bases from J, with 11 bases between. CDR1 is SGHNT, CDR2 YENEEA, per germline. The CDR3 contains 15 residues. In nucleotides, the CDR3 is TGTGCCAGCAGCTTAGAGGGGGGGCCGTCAGATACGCAGTATTTT. This gives the protein CASSLEGGPSDTQYF. Together with reference TRBV11-3 and TRBJ2-3, the CDR3 gives the full variable domain: EAGVVQSPRYKIIEKKQPVAFWCNPISGHNTLYWYLQNLGQGPELLIRYENEEAVDDSQLPKDRFSAERLKGVDSTLKIQPAELGDSAVYLCASSLEGGPSDTQYFGPGTRLTVL.